Listed here are 25 T cell receptor beta chains from one sample, sequenced in a study of T cell repertoires in cytomegalovirus infection. TCRdb re-called the reads with MiXCR, one entry per CDR3 protein. The table has 490,000 or so distinct CDR3 sequences, 11% seen once. Material for sequencing was PBMCs. The receptor set was obtained from a human donor in good health (CMV status not recorded). Some clones in this sample may be carry-over from other donors' samples.

The DNA for the CDR3 is TGCGCCAGCAGCCCCCGTACCAGGGGATATGGCTACACCTTC. This translates into CASSPRTRGYGYTF. The chain joins TRBV5-1 to TRBJ1-2; a possible D gene is TRBD1 (6 bases). The V gene's germline CDR1 is SGHRS and CDR2 YFSETQ. The CDR3 sequence is 14 residues long. Deletions cut 4 bases from V and 5 bases from J, with 15 bases between.

This clonotype was observed at least ten times. CDR3 nucleotide sequence: TGTGCCAGCAGCTACCTTAGGGGGGGAGAGACCCAGTACTTC. It translates to CASSYLRGGETQYF. This rearrangement joins TRBV11-2 to TRBJ2-5; a possible D gene is TRBD2 (7 bases). The CDR3 totals 14 residues. Germline assignment: CDR1 SGHAT and CDR2 FQNNGV. The V end was cut by 4 bases, the J end by 4 bases, with 13 bases between.

This clonotype came up many times. The chain combines TRBV11-1 with TRBJ2-3; D call uncertain. The CDR3 runs 12 residues. The ends were cut back, 8 bases at V and 5 bases at J, with 11 bases in the middle. The germline V gene has CDR1 SGHAT and CDR2 FQDESV (reference sequence). CDR3 nucleotide sequence: TGTGCCAGCGCAGAGGACCGAGATACGCAGTATTTT. Translation: CASAEDRDTQYF.

The CDR3 region is CASSGSVFSEAYQPQHF. The CDR3 nucleotides are TGTGCCAGTAGTGGGTCGGTGTTCTCAGAAGCGTATCAGCCCCAGCATTTT. The chain uses TRBV19 and TRBJ1-5; D uncertain. The CDR3 totals 17 residues. The V gene lost 5 bases and the J gene lost 5 bases, with 22 bases spanning the gap. Germline V gene lookup returns CDR1 LNHDA and CDR2 SQIVND (reference sequence).

This clonotype showed up many times. V is TRBV6-5 and J is TRBJ1-1, with D uncertain. The CDR3 totals 16 residues. The V gene's germline CDR1 is MNHEY and CDR2 SVGAGI. Deletions cut 0 bases from V and 5 bases from J, with 16 bases between. The CDR3 sequence: CASSYSSGWVGTEAFF. The CDR3 DNA follows: TGTGCCAGCAGTTACTCATCGGGGTGGGTTGGTACTGAAGCTTTCTTT.

This clonotype appeared many times. V and J are TRBV20-1 and TRBJ2-7; 9 bases line up with TRBD2. The CDR3 is 15 amino acids. V was clipped by 2 bases and J by 4 bases; unmatched bases: 9. The germline V gene encodes CDR1 DFQATT and CDR2 SNEGSKA (reference sequence). This CDR3 reads CSARPPATSGYEQYF. CDR3 in DNA: TGCAGTGCTAGACCCCCCGCGACTAGCGGTTACGAGCAGTACTTC.

This clonotype was picked up a small number of times. The V call is TRBV19, the J call TRBJ1-2; maybe TRBD1 (5 bases). This CDR3 region has 13 residues. Germline values: CDR1 LNHDA, CDR2 SQIVND (reference sequence). The V and J ends lost 6 bases and 8 bases respectively, with 16 bases between them. In DNA, the CDR3 is TGTGCCAGTAGAGGCTCAGGGATCGGAGGCTACACCTTC. Residues: CASRGSGIGGYTF.

This clonotype occurred a few times. The J gene is TRBJ2-2, the V gene TRBV7-9, with D uncertain. The CDR3 covers 11 residues. Per the germline V gene, CDR1 is SEHNR and CDR2 is FQNEAQ (reference sequence). V shed 7 bases and J shed 7 bases, with 7 bases lying between them. Here the CDR3 reads CASNPSGELFF. As DNA, the CDR3 is TGTGCCAGCAACCCCAGCGGGGAGCTGTTTTTT.

Ten or more counts support this clonotype. The chain recombines TRBV15 with TRBJ1-4; 11 bases fit TRBD1. This CDR3 has 17 residues. The V gene's germline CDR1 is LNHNV and CDR2 YYDKDF (reference sequence). V lost 3 bases to trimming and J lost 1 base; unmatched junction nucleotides: 4. The CDR3 DNA sequence: TGTGCCACCAGCAGTTGGGACAGGGGGAGAACTAATGAAAAACTGTTTTTT. It translates to CATSSWDRGRTNEKLFF.

This clonotype was recorded a few times. The chain links TRBV29-1 to TRBJ1-1; a possible D gene is TRBD1 (5 bases). Germline-derived CDR1 and CDR2 are SQVTM and ANQGSEA. This CDR3 has 14 residues. Trimming shortened V by 4 bases and J by 4 bases, and 16 bases separated the two germline ends. The CDR3 region is CSVGGSLWATEAFF. The CDR3 DNA is TGCAGCGTTGGGGGGAGCCTCTGGGCCACTGAAGCTTTCTTT.

The sample holds many counts of this clonotype. The chain joins TRBV12-3 or TRBV12-4 to TRBJ1-1; D ambiguous. The germline V and J ends were trimmed by 4 bases and 7 bases, with 10 bases remaining between them. The CDR3 contains 12 residues. As DNA, the CDR3 is TGTGCCAGCAGTTCCCCCCAGCATGAAGCTTTCTTT. Its protein is CASSSPQHEAFF.

Concerning this clonotype: A clone one base away is much larger, so this may be a read error. The V and J genes are TRBV12-3 or TRBV12-4 and TRBJ2-7; D remains unclear. CDR3 length: 12 residues. CDR3 in amino acids: CDSSQNPYEQYF. Here the CDR3 DNA reads TGTGACAGCAGCCAGAACCCCTACGAGCAGTACTTC.

J is TRBJ1-2 and V is TRBV3-1; D is unclear. Looked up from germline, CDR1 is LGHDT and CDR2 is YNNKEL (reference sequence). The CDR3 contains 14 residues. V gave up 1 base and J gave up 8 bases, with 14 bases separating them. DNA of the CDR3: TGTGCCAGCAGCCAAGGAACCCAAGTTGTCGGCTACACCTTC. This gives the protein CASSQGTQVVGYTF. The entire variable domain, with the rest obtained from reference TRBV3-1 and TRBJ1-2, is as follows: DTAVSQTPKYLVTQMGNDKSIKCEQNLGHDTMYWYKQDSKKFLKIMFSYNNKELIINETVPNRFSPKSPDKAHLNLHINSLELGDSAVYFCASSQGTQVVGYTFGSGTRLTVV.

This clonotype came up many times. J is TRBJ2-7 and V is TRBV27; 13 bases agree with TRBD2. V shed 6 bases, J shed 7 bases, and the junction held 9 bases outside the gene matches. The CDR3 runs to 15 residues. Germline values: CDR1 MNHEY, CDR2 SMNVEV (reference sequence). This CDR3 is CASSLGLAGVEEQYF. In nucleotides, the CDR3 is TGTGCCAGCAGCCTCGGACTAGCGGGAGTGGAAGAGCAGTACTTC.

This clonotype was counted a few times. The rearrangement uses TRBV2 and TRBJ1-4, with 9 positions matching TRBD1. Germline loops: CDR1 SNHLY, CDR2 FYNNEI. J lost 7 bases, V lost 6 bases, and 9 bases had no gene match. This CDR3 comprises 15 residues. The CDR3, as DNA: TGTGCCAGCAGGCCGAGGGACAGGGAAAGTGAAAAACTGTTTTTT. It translates to CASRPRDRESEKLFF. Full variable domain (remainder filled in from reference TRBV2 and TRBJ1-4): EPEVTQTPSHQVTQMGQEVILRCVPISNHLYFYWYRQILGQKVEFLVSFYNNEISEKSEIFDDQFSVERPDGSNFTLKIRSTKLEDSAMYFCASRPRDRESEKLFFGSGTQLSVL.

This clonotype was observed a few times. The chain uses TRBV19 and TRBJ1-5, with D maybe TRBD1 (6 bases). The CDR3 consists of 15 residues. Between the trimmed V and J ends, which lost 3 bases and 5 bases, there was a span of 14 bases. The germline gives CDR1 LNHDA, CDR2 SQIVND (reference sequence). CDR3 coding DNA: TGTGCCAGTAGTATGGTTGAACAGGGCTATCAGCCCCAGCATTTT. Its translation: CASSMVEQGYQPQHF. The variable domain in full, with the rest retrieved from reference TRBV19 and TRBJ1-5, is DGGITQSPKYLFRKEGQNVTLSCEQNLNHDAMYWYRQDPGQGLRLIYYSQIVNDFQKGDIAEGYSVSREKKESFPLTVTSAQKNPTAFYLCASSMVEQGYQPQHFGDGTRLSIL.

This clonotype was detected ten times or more. The V call is TRBV5-8, the J call TRBJ2-5, with a possible D match to TRBD2 (5 bases). Germline CDR1 reads SGHTS; CDR2 reads YDEGEE. The V and J ends lost 1 base and 5 bases respectively, with 18 bases between them. This CDR3 has 16 amino acids. The CDR3 DNA sequence: TGTGCCAGCAGCTTGAGGCCGGAGGTAGCGTTGGAGACCCAGTACTTC. This codes for CASSLRPEVALETQYF.

This clonotype was detected only a few times. The CDR3 nucleotides are TGTGCCAGCTCTCCAGAGCTAGGCTACACCTTC. It codes for CASSPELGYTF. The chain combines TRBV18 with TRBJ1-2, with unresolved D. CDR1 and CDR2 from the germline V gene are KGHSH and LQKENI. V lost 6 bases, J lost 8 bases, and 10 bases lay in between. There are 11 residues in the CDR3.

This clonotype was seen repeatedly, ten times or more. The chain is built from TRBV4-1 and TRBJ1-6; D gene uncertain. This CDR3 has 17 amino acids. Germline values: CDR1 MGHRA, CDR2 YSYEKL. Between the trimmed V and J ends, which lost 0 bases and 4 bases, there was a span of 13 bases. The CDR3, as DNA: TGCGCCAGCAGCCAAGATGGGGTAGCGGAATATAATTCACCCCTCCACTTT. This codes for CASSQDGVAEYNSPLHF.

This chain uses TRBV5-1 with TRBJ2-1, with TRBD2 matching 11 bases. V gave up 2 bases and J gave up 5 bases; unmatched junction bases: 21. The germline V gene encodes CDR1 SGHRS and CDR2 YFSETQ. The CDR3 runs 21 residues. The CDR3 DNA is TGCGCCAGCAGCTTTGATCGACGCGGACTATGGTCACTAGCGGGGGACAATGAGCAGTTCTTC. Translation gives CASSFDRRGLWSLAGDNEQFF. Combining the CDR3 with reference TRBV5-1 and TRBJ2-1 gives the whole variable domain KAGVTQTPRYLIKTRGQQVTLSCSPISGHRSVSWYQQTPGQGLQFLFEYFSETQRNKGNFPGRFSGRQFSNSRSEMNVSTLELGDSALYLCASSFDRRGLWSLAGDNEQFFGPGTRLTVL.

This clonotype showed up many times. The gene calls are TRBV11-2 and TRBJ1-1; D gene ambiguous. Germline CDR1 is SGHAT and CDR2 is FQNNGV. The CDR3 extends over 13 amino acids. V lost 1 base and J lost 7, with 10 bases in between. DNA of the CDR3: TGTGCCAGCAGCTTAGGCGACAAGGGTGAAGCTTTCTTT. Protein product: CASSLGDKGEAFF.

This clonotype appeared a few times. The V and J genes are TRBV19 and TRBJ1-1; no reliable D call. CDR1 is LNHDA and CDR2 is SQIVND in the germline V gene (reference sequence). The CDR3 totals 15 residues. V was cut by 1 base and J by 1 base, with 10 bases left in between. CDR3 DNA: TGTGCCAGTAGTATAGGGAACGGACCGAACACTGAAGCTTTCTTT. It specifies CASSIGNGPNTEAFF. Looking up the rest from reference TRBV19 and TRBJ1-1 gives the full variable domain: DGGITQSPKYLFRKEGQNVTLSCEQNLNHDAMYWYRQDPGQGLRLIYYSQIVNDFQKGDIAEGYSVSREKKESFPLTVTSAQKNPTAFYLCASSIGNGPNTEAFFGQGTRLTVV.

A few counts support this clonotype. The chain has TRBV4-1 and TRBJ1-1; 7 bases are shared with TRBD1. The CDR3 spans 14 residues. CDR1 MGHRA and CDR2 YSYEKL come from the germline V gene. V was clipped by 2 bases and J by 4 bases; unmatched bases: 4. DNA of the CDR3: TGCGCCAGCAGCCAAACACAGGGGAGCACTGAAGCTTTCTTT. Translation gives CASSQTQGSTEAFF.

This clonotype is a singleton in its sample. This may arise from a read error, as a much more abundant clone is one base away. The genes are TRBV3-1 and TRBJ2-7; 7 bases agree with TRBD1. Germline-derived CDR1 and CDR2 are LGHDT and YNNKEL (reference sequence). V gave up 4 bases and J gave up 3 bases; unmatched junction bases: 9. The CDR3 loop spans 15 amino acids. In nucleotides, the CDR3 is TGTGCCAGCAGCCCGGCTGGACAGGTTGTCTACGAGCAGTACTTC. This encodes CASSPAGQVVYEQYF.

This clonotype was recorded many times. The chain recombines TRBV4-1 with TRBJ2-3, with TRBD2 matching 8 bases. CDR3 length: 15 amino acids. V lost 3 bases and J lost 5; bases outside the gene matches: 7. Germline CDR1 reads MGHRA; CDR2 reads YSYEKL. CDR3: CASSQELAAGDTQYF. The CDR3 DNA sequence: TGCGCCAGCAGCCAGGAACTAGCGGCTGGAGATACGCAGTATTTT.